The source of this T cell receptor beta chain is a study of graft-versus-host responses after intestinal transplantation. The V and J ends lost 1 base and 3 bases, in that order; junction bases with no gene match: 7. This CDR3 has 17 amino acids. Germline CDR1 is LGHNA and CDR2 is YNFKEQ. Details on this clone: Its target is unknown.

The data were produced by immunoSEQ multiplex PCR, yet TCRdb's version contains in-frame clones alone and is incomplete. The table has about 130,000 clones, 80% to 95% seen once. Sequenced material: unstimulated CD4+ T cells sorted from spleen or lymph node cells, taken before intestinal transplant. This chain uses TRBV4-2 with TRBJ1-5, with 9 bases aligning to TRBD1. The receptor's source is a human donor who received an intestinal transplant. CDR3 loop: CASSQGGTGWANQPQHF. The CDR3 DNA reads TGTGCCAGCAGCCAAGGAGGGACAGGGTGGGCCAATCAGCCCCAGCATTTT.